The rows below give T cell receptor beta chains drawn from one sample of a study of shared clonotypes between healthy human individuals. Only in-frame clones appear in the TCRdb table, and some are missing; sequencing was by immunoSEQ multiplex PCR. The table lists about 2 million clones, about 95% of them singletons. The sample taken for sequencing was naive CD8+ T cells sorted from blood. These receptors were taken from a man aged 18 to 30 in good health. Both conserved end residues are part of each CDR3. D genes are given only for firm matches. Rows may omit the clone size; those that give it use once, few, many or a size class.

abundance	d_gene	v_gene	j_gene	CDR3aa	CDR3nt
-	TRBD1	TRBV7-9	TRBJ2-1	CASSPGTDSYNEQFF	TGTGCCAGCAGCCCAGGGACAGACTCCTACAATGAGCAGTTCTTC
-	-	TRBV19	TRBJ1-1	CASSFLWTDLNTEAFF	TGTGCCAGTAGTTTTCTATGGACGGACCTGAACACTGAAGCTTTCTTT
-	-	TRBV21-1	TRBJ2-7	CASSKKGSKLAGISYEQYF	TGTGCCAGCAGCAAAAAAGGGTCAAAACTAGCCGGAATATCCTACGAGCAGTACTTC
-	-	TRBV5-4	TRBJ2-7	CASSLGGTEWEQYF	TGTGCCAGCAGCTTGGGCGGGACGGAGTGGGAGCAGTACTTC
-	TRBD1	TRBV27	TRBJ2-7	CASSRGLGYEQYF	TGTGCCAGCTCCAGGGGGCTGGGCTACGAGCAGTACTTC
-	-	TRBV4-3	TRBJ2-7	CASSPGAYGAYEQYF	TGCGCCAGCAGCCCAGGAGCATACGGCGCCTACGAGCAGTACTTC
-	-	TRBV6-6	TRBJ1-1	CASSYSPEAFF	TGTGCCAGCAGTTACTCTCCTGAAGCTTTCTTT
-	-	TRBV27	TRBJ2-5	CASSLSTYYPRETQYF	TGTGCCAGCAGTTTATCGACGTACTACCCTCGGGAGACCCAGTACTTC
-	TRBD1	TRBV4-3	TRBJ1-2	CASSPSQGAAYGYTF	TGCGCCAGCAGCCCTAGCCAGGGGGCAGCCTATGGCTACACCTTC
-	TRBD1	TRBV6-6	TRBJ1-3	CASSPGTESSGNTIYF	TGTGCCAGCAGCCCCGGGACAGAGAGCTCTGGAAACACCATATATTTT
few	-	TRBV2	TRBJ1-2	CAIVDSGSGYTF	TGTGCCATCGTCGATTCAGGGTCCGGCTACACCTTC
-	TRBD2	TRBV4-1	TRBJ2-7	CASSMPGLDSLYEQYF	TGCGCCAGCAGCATGCCGGGACTAGACTCCCTCTACGAGCAGTACTTC
-	TRBD1	TRBV2	TRBJ1-2	CASRPMGQDYGYTF	TGTGCCAGCAGACCTATGGGACAGGATTATGGCTACACCTTC
-	-	TRBV10-1	TRBJ1-5	CASSESGREERSQPQHF	TGCGCCAGCAGTGAGTCGGGCAGGGAAGAACGAAGTCAGCCCCAGCATTTT
-	-	TRBV19	TRBJ2-1	CASSISWGYNEQFF	TGTGCCAGTAGTATAAGTTGGGGGTACAATGAGCAGTTCTTC
once	TRBD2	TRBV14	TRBJ2-7	CASSQDDLAGAYEQYF	TGTGCCAGCAGCCAAGATGACCTAGCGGGGGCCTACGAGCAGTACTTC